The source of this T cell receptor beta chain is a study of cytomegalovirus exposure and HLA in healthy donors. Findings of the study overall: Overall, approximately 150 TCR beta chains were annotated as cytomegalovirus-associated. According to a subsequent analysis, TCR clusters from the first cohort were inclined to appear together in the 100 to 150 validation repertoires. High sensitivity and specificity were reportedly achieved when the classifier diagnosed cytomegalovirus status.

Sequencing used immunoSEQ multiplex PCR; TCRdb keeps in-frame clones, though not all of them. The sample lists around 170,000 clones, around 85% occurring once. As concerns this clone: The target antigen is unknown.

In germline, CDR1 is MNHEY, CDR2 SVGAGI. This CDR3 has 11 residues. Trimming removed 5 bases at V and 6 bases at J, with 7 bases between. Separate from the roughly 670-subject first cohort, the roughly 120-subject validation cohort was the one that the donors belonged to. Sequences were obtained from PBMCs. The TCR was taken from a man between 18 and 35 years old in good health and CMV-seropositive. The V and J genes are TRBV6-5 and TRBJ1-2, with a tentative D call TRBD1 (6 bases). The DNA for the CDR3 is TGTGCCAGCAGTGAGGGGGATGGCTACACCTTC. Encoded protein: CASSEGDGYTF.